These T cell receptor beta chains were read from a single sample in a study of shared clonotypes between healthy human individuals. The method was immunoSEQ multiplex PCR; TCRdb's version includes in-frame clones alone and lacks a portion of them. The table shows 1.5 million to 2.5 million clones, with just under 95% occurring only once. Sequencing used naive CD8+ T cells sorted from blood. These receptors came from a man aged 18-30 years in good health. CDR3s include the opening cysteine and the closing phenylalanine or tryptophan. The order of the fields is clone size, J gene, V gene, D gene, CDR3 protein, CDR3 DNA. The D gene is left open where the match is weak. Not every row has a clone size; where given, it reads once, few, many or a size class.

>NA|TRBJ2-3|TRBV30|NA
CAWMVEGPTDTQYF
TGTGCCTGGATGGTGGAGGGGCCCACAGATACGCAGTATTTT
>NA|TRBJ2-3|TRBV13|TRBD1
CASSTRDRDTDTQYF
TGTGCCAGCAGCACCCGGGACAGGGACACAGATACGCAGTATTTT
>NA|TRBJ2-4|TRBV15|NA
CATSSQTALAKNIQYF
TGTGCCACCAGCTCACAAACTGCACTAGCCAAAAACATTCAGTACTTC
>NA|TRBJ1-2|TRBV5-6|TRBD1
CASSLGTGDFYGYTF
TGTGCCAGCAGCTTGGGGACAGGAGACTTCTATGGCTACACCTTC
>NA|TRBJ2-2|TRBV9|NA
CASSVSGTPNTGELFF
TGTGCCAGCAGCGTGAGCGGGACACCGAACACCGGGGAGCTGTTTTTT
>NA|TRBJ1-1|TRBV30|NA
CAWRYENTEAFF
TGTGCCTGGAGGTATGAGAACACTGAAGCTTTCTTT
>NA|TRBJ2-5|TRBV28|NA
CASSQGRQETQYF
TGTGCCAGCAGCCAGGGGAGGCAAGAGACCCAGTACTTC
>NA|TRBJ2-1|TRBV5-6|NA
CASSWGDIGTNEQFF
TGTGCCAGCAGCTGGGGGGATATCGGTACCAATGAGCAGTTCTTC
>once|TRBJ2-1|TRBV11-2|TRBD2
CASSPLGGRAYNEQFF
TGTGCCAGCAGCCCTCTAGGCGGGAGGGCCTACAATGAGCAGTTCTTC
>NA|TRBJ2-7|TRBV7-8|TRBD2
CASSLSGLVVPEQYF
TGTGCCAGCAGCTTATCGGGACTAGTCGTTCCCGAGCAGTACTTC
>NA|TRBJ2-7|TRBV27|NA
CASSLSGGQRSYEQYF
TGTGCCAGCAGTTTATCTGGGGGGCAGAGGTCCTACGAGCAGTACTTC
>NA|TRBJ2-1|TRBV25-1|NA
CASSADLINEQFF
TGTGCCAGCAGTGCGGACCTAATCAATGAGCAGTTCTTC
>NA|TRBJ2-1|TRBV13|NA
CASSLPDHEQFF
TGTGCCAGCAGCCTCCCCGACCATGAGCAGTTCTTC
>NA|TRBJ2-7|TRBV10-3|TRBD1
CAIRDPPGQGADEQYF
TGTGCCATCAGGGACCCCCCAGGACAGGGGGCGGACGAGCAGTACTTC
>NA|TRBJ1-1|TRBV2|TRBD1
CASGRDRATEAFF
TGTGCCAGCGGAAGAGACAGGGCCACTGAAGCTTTCTTT
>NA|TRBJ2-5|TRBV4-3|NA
CASSQDLEGTQYF
TGCGCCAGCAGCCAAGATTTAGAGGGGACCCAGTACTTC
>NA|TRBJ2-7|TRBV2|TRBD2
CASSGTSGRAYHYEQYF
TGTGCCAGCAGCGGGACTAGCGGGAGGGCCTATCACTACGAGCAGTACTTC